This is a list of T cell receptor beta chains from one sample in a study of PD-L1 blockade in urothelial cancer. The repertoire was sequenced with immunoSEQ multiplex PCR; TCRdb's copy has only in-frame clones and lacks some. The sample lists approximately 50,000 clones, around 83% occurring once. Sample: PBMCs, taken around atezolizumab (anti-PD-L1) treatment. These receptors came from a man aged 50-60 years with urothelial cancer. CDR3s include the opening cysteine and the closing phenylalanine or tryptophan. Fields, in order: clone size, D gene, V gene, J gene, CDR3 DNA, CDR3 protein. The D gene is left open where the match is weak. Clone size appears in some rows only: once, few, many, or a class for an expanded clone.

abundance: NA; d_gene: TRBD1; v_gene: TRBV5-1; j_gene: TRBJ1-1; CDR3nt: TGCGCCAGCAGCCCCCGAGGACAGGGTAATTTCGGGACTGAAGCTTTCTTT; CDR3aa: CASSPRGQGNFGTEAFF
abundance: NA; d_gene: NA; v_gene: TRBV10-2; j_gene: TRBJ1-4; CDR3nt: TGCGCCAGCACCGTGCCCGGGGGGGGTGAAAAACTGTTTTTT; CDR3aa: CASTVPGGGEKLFF
abundance: NA; d_gene: NA; v_gene: TRBV5-6; j_gene: TRBJ1-2; CDR3nt: TGTGCCAGCAGCTTATGGCAGGGCCTATTTGGCTACACCTTC; CDR3aa: CASSLWQGLFGYTF
abundance: NA; d_gene: NA; v_gene: TRBV6-5; j_gene: TRBJ1-5; CDR3nt: TGTGCCAGCAGTCAGGGACACAGTCAGCCCCAGCATTTT; CDR3aa: CASSQGHSQPQHF
abundance: NA; d_gene: NA; v_gene: TRBV7-7; j_gene: TRBJ1-3; CDR3nt: TGTGCTAGCAGCTTAGATATAGGAAACACCATATATTTT; CDR3aa: CASSLDIGNTIYF
abundance: NA; d_gene: TRBD1; v_gene: TRBV9; j_gene: TRBJ1-5; CDR3nt: TGTGCCAGCAGCGTCCGGGACAGCAAGCCCCAGCATTTT; CDR3aa: CASSVRDSKPQHF
abundance: few; d_gene: TRBD1; v_gene: TRBV5-1; j_gene: TRBJ2-7; CDR3nt: TGCGCCAGCAGCTTGGATGGACAGGGCTACGAGCAGTACTTC; CDR3aa: CASSLDGQGYEQYF
abundance: NA; d_gene: TRBD1; v_gene: TRBV14; j_gene: TRBJ2-1; CDR3nt: TGTGCCAGCAGCCAAGAGACAGGGGCTAATGAGCAGTTCTTC; CDR3aa: CASSQETGANEQFF
abundance: NA; d_gene: TRBD1; v_gene: TRBV5-1; j_gene: TRBJ1-6; CDR3nt: TGCGCCAGCAGTTACAACCCGGGACAGAATAATTCACCCCTCCACTTT; CDR3aa: CASSYNPGQNNSPLHF
abundance: NA; d_gene: NA; v_gene: TRBV6-5; j_gene: TRBJ1-2; CDR3nt: TGTGCCAGCAGTTACTCGTGGGACACTAATAACTATGGCTACACCTTC; CDR3aa: CASSYSWDTNNYGYTF
abundance: NA; d_gene: TRBD2; v_gene: TRBV7-9; j_gene: TRBJ2-3; CDR3nt: TGTGCCAGCAGCTTGGGTCTGGCGGGAGGTCCCACAGATACGCAGTATTTT; CDR3aa: CASSLGLAGGPTDTQYF
abundance: NA; d_gene: TRBD1; v_gene: TRBV2; j_gene: TRBJ1-1; CDR3nt: TGTGCCAGCAGAGGACAGGGGGCGAGCCGGACTGAAGCTTTCTTT; CDR3aa: CASRGQGASRTEAFF
abundance: NA; d_gene: NA; v_gene: TRBV6-1; j_gene: TRBJ1-2; CDR3nt: TGTGCCAGCAGTGAAGGAGTTTTCGGCTATGGCTACACCTTC; CDR3aa: CASSEGVFGYGYTF
abundance: NA; d_gene: TRBD1; v_gene: TRBV5-1; j_gene: TRBJ1-1; CDR3nt: TGCGCCAGCAGCTCCACGACAGGGAGCACTGAAGCTTTCTTT; CDR3aa: CASSSTTGSTEAFF
abundance: NA; d_gene: NA; v_gene: TRBV7-9; j_gene: TRBJ1-2; CDR3nt: TGTGCCAGCAGCTTAGAGGGGAACTATGGCTACACCTTC; CDR3aa: CASSLEGNYGYTF
abundance: NA; d_gene: NA; v_gene: TRBV27; j_gene: TRBJ2-2; CDR3nt: TGTGCCAGCAGCCGTCCGGGTGACACCGGGGAGCTGTTTTTT; CDR3aa: CASSRPGDTGELFF
abundance: NA; d_gene: TRBD2; v_gene: TRBV5-1; j_gene: TRBJ2-5; CDR3nt: TGCGCCAGCAGCTTCGGGACTAGCGGGAGGGCCGTTGAGACCCAGTACTTC; CDR3aa: CASSFGTSGRAVETQYF
abundance: once; d_gene: NA; v_gene: TRBV5-1; j_gene: TRBJ2-5; CDR3nt: TGCGCCAGCAGCGGCGGGACTGTCATCCAAGAGACCCAGTACTTC; CDR3aa: CASSGGTVIQETQYF
abundance: NA; d_gene: TRBD2; v_gene: TRBV6-6; j_gene: TRBJ2-7; CDR3nt: TGTGCCAGCAGTTACTCGACTAGCGGGAGCTACGAGCAGTACTTC; CDR3aa: CASSYSTSGSYEQYF
abundance: NA; d_gene: NA; v_gene: TRBV5-6; j_gene: TRBJ2-1; CDR3nt: TGTGCCAGCAGCCCTCAGGGTTGGGGTGAGCAGTTCTTC; CDR3aa: CASSPQGWGEQFF
abundance: NA; d_gene: NA; v_gene: TRBV2; j_gene: TRBJ1-4; CDR3nt: TGTGCCAGCAGTGGTACAGCTCCTGCAACTAATGAAAAACTGTTTTTT; CDR3aa: CASSGTAPATNEKLFF
abundance: NA; d_gene: TRBD1; v_gene: TRBV10-2; j_gene: TRBJ1-5; CDR3nt: TGCGCCAGCAGCCTCCAGACAGGGACCAATCAGCCCCAGCATTTT; CDR3aa: CASSLQTGTNQPQHF
abundance: few; d_gene: NA; v_gene: TRBV19; j_gene: TRBJ1-5; CDR3nt: TGTGCCAGTAGTATAGCAGGGTTAGGTCAGCCCCAGCATTTT; CDR3aa: CASSIAGLGQPQHF
abundance: medium-sized; d_gene: NA; v_gene: TRBV28; j_gene: TRBJ1-1; CDR3nt: TGTGCCAGCAGTTTCCAAGCGGGGCGGACTGAAGCTTTCTTT; CDR3aa: CASSFQAGRTEAFF
abundance: NA; d_gene: NA; v_gene: TRBV30; j_gene: TRBJ1-2; CDR3nt: TGTGCCGGACAGCCGCAACACTATGGCTACACCTTC; CDR3aa: CAGQPQHYGYTF
abundance: few; d_gene: NA; v_gene: TRBV28; j_gene: TRBJ1-1; CDR3nt: TGTGCCAGCAGTTTAGGGCGTCCTTCTGAAGCTTTCTTT; CDR3aa: CASSLGRPSEAFF
abundance: NA; d_gene: NA; v_gene: TRBV19; j_gene: TRBJ2-3; CDR3nt: TGTGCCAGTAGAAACAGTTGGTCGTTGTATTTT; CDR3aa: CASRNSWSLYF
abundance: NA; d_gene: NA; v_gene: TRBV6-1; j_gene: TRBJ2-7; CDR3nt: TGTGCCAGCAGTGGTGACAGGACCTACGAGCAGTACTTC; CDR3aa: CASSGDRTYEQYF
abundance: NA; d_gene: TRBD1; v_gene: TRBV2; j_gene: TRBJ2-5; CDR3nt: TGTGCCAGCATTATGGGACAGGGAGAGACCCAGTACTTC; CDR3aa: CASIMGQGETQYF
abundance: NA; d_gene: TRBD1; v_gene: TRBV5-6; j_gene: TRBJ1-2; CDR3nt: TGTGCCAGCAGCCAGACAGGGAATGGCTACACCTTC; CDR3aa: CASSQTGNGYTF
abundance: once; d_gene: NA; v_gene: TRBV11-2; j_gene: TRBJ1-1; CDR3nt: TGTGCCAGCAGCTTAGGGGCAGTGAACACTGAAGCTTTCTTT; CDR3aa: CASSLGAVNTEAFF
abundance: NA; d_gene: TRBD2; v_gene: TRBV6-1; j_gene: TRBJ2-1; CDR3nt: TGTGCCAGCAGTGAACGGGGGGAACAGTTCTTC; CDR3aa: CASSERGEQFF
abundance: NA; d_gene: NA; v_gene: TRBV6-5; j_gene: TRBJ2-5; CDR3nt: TGTGCCAGCAGGGGGCTGAAGACCCAGTACTTC; CDR3aa: CASRGLKTQYF
abundance: few; d_gene: NA; v_gene: TRBV6-5; j_gene: TRBJ1-6; CDR3nt: TGTGCCAGCTTTCAGGCCCGGGGTTCACCCCTCCACTTT; CDR3aa: CASFQARGSPLHF
abundance: NA; d_gene: NA; v_gene: TRBV14; j_gene: TRBJ1-3; CDR3nt: TGTGCCAGCAGTCGGACACAACAGATCTCTGGAAACACCATATATTTT; CDR3aa: CASSRTQQISGNTIYF
abundance: NA; d_gene: NA; v_gene: TRBV27; j_gene: TRBJ1-2; CDR3nt: TGTGCCAGCACCCCTCGGGGGTTTGGTGGCTACACCTTC; CDR3aa: CASTPRGFGGYTF
abundance: once; d_gene: NA; v_gene: TRBV10-3; j_gene: TRBJ1-1; CDR3nt: TGTGCCATCAGTGTCCGTCAGGGTCTGAACACTGAAGCTTTCTTT; CDR3aa: CAISVRQGLNTEAFF
abundance: NA; d_gene: NA; v_gene: TRBV5-6; j_gene: TRBJ1-3; CDR3nt: TGTGCCAGCAGCGGAAGGGGTCGGGGAAACACCATATATTTT; CDR3aa: CASSGRGRGNTIYF
abundance: NA; d_gene: TRBD1; v_gene: TRBV6-6; j_gene: TRBJ2-2; CDR3nt: TGTGCCAGCAGCCACCCTGGGACAGGGGATGGGTCGGAGCTGTTTTTT; CDR3aa: CASSHPGTGDGSELFF
abundance: NA; d_gene: TRBD2; v_gene: TRBV6-4; j_gene: TRBJ2-3; CDR3nt: TGTGCCAGCAGTGACTCGGCTAGCGGGGGGACCCCCACAGATACGCAGTATTTT; CDR3aa: CASSDSASGGTPTDTQYF
abundance: once; d_gene: TRBD2; v_gene: TRBV4-1; j_gene: TRBJ2-5; CDR3nt: TGCGCCAGCAGCCCTCGGGCTAGCGGGAGAGGAGAGACCCAGTACTTC; CDR3aa: CASSPRASGRGETQYF
abundance: NA; d_gene: TRBD2; v_gene: TRBV6-1; j_gene: TRBJ2-7; CDR3nt: TGTGCCAGCACTCAAAGGTCCGGGACTAGCGGCGAGCAGTACTTC; CDR3aa: CASTQRSGTSGEQYF
abundance: NA; d_gene: TRBD1; v_gene: TRBV6-5; j_gene: TRBJ1-5; CDR3nt: TGTGCCAGCAGCGAAACAGGGGGCCATCAGCCCCAGCATTTT; CDR3aa: CASSETGGHQPQHF
abundance: NA; d_gene: NA; v_gene: TRBV5-8; j_gene: TRBJ1-5; CDR3nt: TGTGCCAGCGGAAAAAGGGGCCAGGGCAATCAGCCCCAGCATTTT; CDR3aa: CASGKRGQGNQPQHF
abundance: NA; d_gene: NA; v_gene: TRBV7-9; j_gene: TRBJ1-1; CDR3nt: TGTGCCAGCAGCTTCTTTGCGGGGGGCACTGAAGCTTTCTTT; CDR3aa: CASSFFAGGTEAFF
abundance: NA; d_gene: NA; v_gene: TRBV7-9; j_gene: TRBJ1-2; CDR3nt: TGTGCCAGCAGATCCGACAGCTCCTATGGCTACACCTTC; CDR3aa: CASRSDSSYGYTF
abundance: NA; d_gene: TRBD1; v_gene: TRBV16; j_gene: TRBJ1-2; CDR3nt: TGTGCCAGCAGCCTTACCGGGACAGGGAGACGGAACTATGGCTACACCTTC; CDR3aa: CASSLTGTGRRNYGYTF
abundance: few; d_gene: NA; v_gene: TRBV6-1; j_gene: TRBJ1-1; CDR3nt: TGTGCCAGCAGTACCGACAGGCTGAACACTGAAGCTTTCTTT; CDR3aa: CASSTDRLNTEAFF
abundance: NA; d_gene: NA; v_gene: TRBV6-5; j_gene: TRBJ1-2; CDR3nt: TGTGCCAGCAGCCTGAAGGGGTACTATGGCTACACCTTC; CDR3aa: CASSLKGYYGYTF
abundance: NA; d_gene: NA; v_gene: TRBV28; j_gene: TRBJ1-1; CDR3nt: TGTGCCAGCACCTCACCAGGGAAGTTGACCTCTGAAGCTTTCTTT; CDR3aa: CASTSPGKLTSEAFF
abundance: NA; d_gene: NA; v_gene: TRBV27; j_gene: TRBJ1-3; CDR3nt: TGTGCCAGCAGTTTTGTCGCGGGGTCGGGAAACACCATATATTTT; CDR3aa: CASSFVAGSGNTIYF
abundance: NA; d_gene: NA; v_gene: TRBV21-1; j_gene: TRBJ2-5; CDR3nt: TGTGCCAGCAGCAGGACCGGCAGGGGGGAGACCCAGTACTTC; CDR3aa: CASSRTGRGETQYF
abundance: NA; d_gene: TRBD1; v_gene: TRBV7-9; j_gene: TRBJ1-3; CDR3nt: TGTGCCAGCAGGTCGGACAGGGGTTCAGGAAACACCATATATTTT; CDR3aa: CASRSDRGSGNTIYF